This record covers a single T cell receptor (beta chain). Its recognized antigen is unknown. No base quality values were provided; no much bigger clone lies one nucleotide off. TCRbeta CDR3 regions were amplified from genomic DNA by means of the immunoSEQ Assay, a bias-controlled multiplex PCR. In the authors' own workflow: Within the assay, amplification of reference gene primers was used to estimate how many nucleated cells each sample contained. Sequence reads were collapsed and filtered to measure the absolute abundance of every unique TCRbeta CDR3 rearrangement. For each sample, productive Simpson clonality was calculated as the square root of Simpson's diversity index across productive rearrangements. TCRdb obtained this table from immuneACCESS and retained in-frame rearrangements with V and J assigned. These tables miss some clones; where compared with another copy, unresolved V genes account for less than half of the shortfall, and the remainder is unexplained. V, J and clone size were drawn from that table, and D and trimming were deduced from the DNA. The sample table holds roughly 190,000 clones, of which 75% to 90% were seen once. The top ten constitute roughly 6.6% of the sample.

Each collaborating institution followed its own protocols to collect whole blood in K2EDTA tubes. Collaborator samples were shipped for TCRbeta analysis as frozen whole blood, isolated PBMCs, or DNA extracted from either sample type. The data are from a study of blood T cell repertoires in COVID-19 (TCRdb year 2020). Describing the broader study: Collaborator samples came from the United States, Italy and Spain and covered acute and convalescent phases of COVID-19. The prospective study material was composed of cDNA or gDNA derived from T cells, B-cell-depleted T cells, or PBMCs. Subjects who had been exposed to COVID-19, were actively infected with it, or had recovered from it provided the deeply sampled blood TCRbeta repertoires that made up the dataset. The repertoires were released in a freely available public database intended as a resource for research on the immune response to SARS-CoV-2. Samples came from the ongoing ImmuneRACE study (first 160 participants) plus 1,254 subjects from 6 global collaborators. A de-identified subject ID, COVID-19 status, age in years and sex were almost always included in the sample metadata. Where available, HLA class I and class II types were obtained from metadata supplied by the sample provider rather than from assay-based typing. Overall study outcomes, separate from this receptor: Clinical and demographic metadata were provided uncurated, with the amount varying by source and participant.

From the cysteine through the phenylalanine, the CDR3 covers 13 amino acids. CDR3 DNA is the only sequence kept; it has 39 bases, read in frame from the first base. V is pruned by 6 bases and J by 7 bases, leaving 2 bases of the junction without a gene match. Looking up the germline V gene yields CDR1 MRHNA and CDR2 SNTAGT. The chain was built from TRBV6-4 and TRBJ1-6, and 8 junction bases match TRBD1. Sequenced material: peripheral blood. This receptor was identified in a woman aged 40 to 50 with acute or convalescent COVID-19. This receptor has the CDR3 CASSRDRNSPLHF. The nucleotide sequence is TGTGCCAGCAGCCGGGACAGGAATTCACCCCTCCACTTT.